A single sample is the source of the 21 T cell receptor beta chains below, sequenced in a study of T-cell memory formation after mild COVID-19. TCRdb re-called the 5' RACE reads with MiXCR, one entry per CDR3 protein. The profile shows about 150,000 distinct CDR3 sequences, less than 40% of them singletons. Specimen: PBMCs or a T cell subset sorted from them (not recorded which). The origin of the receptors is an adult woman who had mild COVID-19 (a few samples of this study predate the infection). Cell type and time point are not known.

Of note for this clonotype: A junction end diverges from the germline sequence, so it may reflect a read error. This chain uses TRBV6-2 or TRBV6-3 with TRBJ1-1; a weak D match, TRBD1 (5 bases). This CDR3 has 16 residues. From germline, CDR1 is MNHEY and CDR2 SVGEGT. CDR3: CARSYSIRGVGTEAFF. CDR3 DNA sequence: TGTGCCAGAAGTTACTCGATACGGGGGGTTGGAACTGAAGCTTTCTTT.

This clonotype has more than one count but fewer than ten. The chain is built from TRBV4-2 and TRBJ1-2; maybe TRBD1 (5 bases). Germline V gene sequence: CDR1 LGHNA, CDR2 YNFKEQ. The V gene lost 0 bases and the J gene lost 7 bases, with 15 bases spanning the gap. The length of the CDR3 is 15 residues. The CDR3 reads CASSQDPAGSGGYTF. CDR3 bases: TGTGCCAGCAGCCAAGATCCTGCAGGGTCGGGTGGCTACACCTTC.

This clonotype showed up many times. V is TRBV11-2 and J is TRBJ2-1; D is possibly TRBD2 (6 bases). CDR3 size: 14 residues. CDR1 and CDR2 (germline): SGHAT, FQNNGV. Trimming removed 0 bases at V and 10 bases at J, with 13 bases between. DNA of the CDR3: TGTGCCAGCAGCTTAGATATGAGCGGGCCAGAGCAGTTCTTC. Protein: CASSLDMSGPEQFF.

The V call is TRBV5-6, the J call TRBJ2-3; 8 nucleotides agree with TRBD2. The CDR3 is made up of 17 amino acids. CDR1 is SGHDT, CDR2 YYEEEE, per germline. The J segment lost 2 bases and the V segment lost 4 bases, leaving 12 bases of the junction unmatched. The CDR3 loop reads CASSGRTSFSYTDTQYF. The CDR3 DNA follows: TGTGCCAGCAGCGGTAGGACTAGCTTCTCTTACACAGATACGCAGTATTTT. Combining the CDR3 with reference TRBV5-6 and TRBJ2-3 gives the whole variable domain DAGVTQSPTHLIKTRGQQVTLRCSPKSGHDTVSWYQQALGQGPQFIFQYYEEEERQRGNFPDRFSGHQFPNYSSELNVNALLLGDSALYLCASSGRTSFSYTDTQYFGPGTRLTVL.

In DNA form, the CDR3 reads TGTGCCAGCAGACCCAGCGGGAGTCCCTCCGAGCAGTACTTC. It is translated as CASRPSGSPSEQYF. The chain couples TRBV6-2 or TRBV6-3 to TRBJ2-7; 8 bases align to TRBD2. Trimming at V came to 6 bases and at J to 6 bases, leaving 10 bases not matched to a gene. The CDR3 has 14 residues. Per germline, CDR1 MNHEY and CDR2 SVGEGT.

In its sample, this clonotype was seen many times. V is TRBV20-1 and J is TRBJ2-5, with D unclear. The V end was cut by 6 bases, the J end by 6 bases, with 23 bases between. The CDR3 is 15 residues long. Germline lookup yields CDR1 DFQATT and CDR2 SNEGSKA (reference sequence). The CDR3 DNA sequence: TGCAGTGCCCAGAACGCGGAAGATTCAAAGCAGACCCAGTACTTC. This codes for CSAQNAEDSKQTQYF.

V gene TRBV23-1 combines with J gene TRBJ2-7; no reliable D call. TRBV23-1 is classed as an ORF, of uncertain function. Trimming took 11 bases from V and 2 from J, leaving 13 bases between them. The CDR3 covers 12 residues. The CDR3 DNA reads as TGCGCCTTAGAAGGGTTCACCTACGAGCAGTACTTC. This encodes CALEGFTYEQYF.

The chain uses TRBV7-9 and TRBJ2-5; D is perhaps TRBD2 (7 bases). CDR3 size: 13 residues. Germline CDR1 SEHNR, CDR2 FQNEAQ (reference sequence). Trimming pared 5 bases from V and 2 bases from J, leaving 9 bases between. CDR3 bases: TGTGCCAGCAGCGGGAGGGGGCAAGAGACCCAGTACTTC. This gives the protein CASSGRGQETQYF.

This clonotype has just a few counts. The chain combines TRBV10-3 with TRBJ1-5; D is unresolved. CDR3 length: 13 amino acids. Germline lookup yields CDR1 ENHRY and CDR2 SYGVKD. With 3 bases removed from V and 3 bases from J, the gap between germline ends came to 6 bases. The CDR3 here is CAISDADNQPQHF. The CDR3 nucleotides are TGTGCCATCAGTGATGCGGACAATCAGCCCCAGCATTTT.

The chain combines TRBV29-1 with TRBJ2-5; the D gene is possibly TRBD2 (6 bases). The CDR3 loop spans 14 amino acids. Per the germline V gene, CDR1 is SQVTM and CDR2 is ANQGSEA. The germline V and J ends were trimmed by 7 bases and 1 base, with 16 bases remaining between them. CDR3 amino acids: CSGAPRESQETQYF. The CDR3 coding sequence is TGCAGCGGGGCCCCGCGGGAATCCCAAGAGACCCAGTACTTC.

The chain combines TRBV7-3 with TRBJ2-5; D perhaps matches TRBD2 (6 bases). The length of the CDR3 is 13 residues. Germline lookup yields CDR1 SGHTA and CDR2 FQGTGA. The V gene lost 5 bases and the J gene lost 1 base, with 8 bases spanning the gap. CDR3 sequence: CASSRRGQETQYF. The CDR3 nucleotides are TGTGCCAGCAGCCGGAGGGGCCAAGAGACCCAGTACTTC. The full variable domain, in which reference TRBV7-3 and TRBJ2-5 provide the parts outside the CDR3, is GAGVSQTPSNKVTEKGKYVELRCDPISGHTALYWYRQSLGQGPEFLIYFQGTGAADDSGLPNDRFFAVRPEGSVSTLKIQRTERGDSAVYLCASSRRGQETQYFGPGTRLLVL.

The chain employs TRBV6-2 or TRBV6-3 and TRBJ2-3; D unclear. Trimming cost V 8 bases and J 5 bases, with 8 bases left between them. Germline CDR1 and CDR2: MNHEY and SVGEGT. This CDR3 comprises 11 residues. The CDR3 protein is CASLTGDTQYF. CDR3 nucleotides: TGTGCCAGCCTCACCGGAGATACGCAGTATTTT.

This clonotype came up many times. V gene TRBV7-2 combines with J gene TRBJ1-1; D is uncertain. Germline assignment: CDR1 SGHTA and CDR2 FQGNSA. V dropped 8 bases and J dropped 0 bases, with 13 bases sitting between them. CDR3 length: 14 amino acids. CDR3 sequence: CASDSGRMNTEAFF. The DNA of the CDR3 is TGTGCCAGCGACTCTGGGAGGATGAACACTGAAGCTTTCTTT.

This rearrangement joins TRBV29-1 to TRBJ2-5; 7 bases align to TRBD1. Germline CDR1 reads SQVTM; CDR2 reads ANQGSEA. V was clipped by 8 bases and J by 1 base; unmatched bases: 4. The CDR3 loop spans 12 amino acids. CDR3 sequence (DNA): TGCAGCCTTGGGACAGCCCAAGAGACCCAGTACTTC. Translated, it gives CSLGTAQETQYF.

This clonotype was counted between two and nine times. The gene calls are TRBV3-1 and TRBJ2-1; no clear D gene. V lost 4 bases to trimming and J lost 2 bases, with 12 bases between them. Per germline, CDR1 LGHDT and CDR2 YNNKEL (reference sequence). The CDR3 consists of 15 residues. CDR3 nucleotides: TGTGCCAGCAGCCCCCTCCGAAGTACCTACAATGAGCAGTTCTTC. Translating gives CASSPLRSTYNEQFF.

The gene calls are TRBV6-5 and TRBJ2-5, with TRBD1 matching 8 bases. V was clipped by 4 bases and J by 4 bases; unmatched bases: 14. Germline V gene lookup returns CDR1 MNHEY and CDR2 SVGAGI. CDR3 length equals 17 residues. The DNA of the CDR3 is TGTGCCAGCAGTTCCACCGACAGGGGCCGTCAAGTAGAGACCCAGTACTTC. Protein product: CASSSTDRGRQVETQYF.

This clonotype turned up a few times. The rearrangement links TRBV20-1 to TRBJ1-2; D call uncertain. CDR3 length equals 13 residues. Per the germline V gene, CDR1 is DFQATT and CDR2 is SNEGSKA (reference sequence). Trimming took 3 bases from V and 6 from J, leaving 14 bases between them. Written as DNA, the CDR3 is TGCAGTGCTAGGGAGGGCACCTGGGATGGCTACACCTTC. Protein: CSAREGTWDGYTF.

J is TRBJ2-1 and V is TRBV12-3 or TRBV12-4; 13 bases fit TRBD2. J lost 6 bases, V lost 6 bases, and 5 bases had no gene match. This CDR3 has 15 residues. The CDR3 nucleotides are TGTGCCAGCAGCCTGGGACTAGCGGGAATCAATGAGCAGTTCTTC. It encodes CASSLGLAGINEQFF.

This clonotype was counted a few times. This chain uses TRBV12-3 or TRBV12-4 with TRBJ1-5, with 7 bases matching TRBD1. This CDR3 contains 13 residues. V dropped 8 bases and J dropped 6; count of bases not matched to a gene: 7. Here the CDR3 reads CASSRTGSQPQHF. For the CDR3, the DNA is TGTGCCAGCTCCAGGACAGGTAGTCAGCCCCAGCATTTT.

This clonotype has more than one count but fewer than ten. The gene calls are TRBV7-3 and TRBJ1-2, with D hard to call. In germline, CDR1 is SGHTA, CDR2 FQGTGA. The germline V and J ends were trimmed by 5 bases and 7 bases, with 17 bases remaining between them. CDR3 length: 14 amino acids. For the CDR3, the DNA is TGTGCCAGCAGCACCTCCGGAGACACCGGTGGCTACACCTTC. This sequence encodes CASSTSGDTGGYTF.

The V gene is TRBV7-2, the J gene TRBJ2-5; TRBD2 matches at 7 bases. V lost 7 bases, J lost 4 bases, and 9 bases stayed unmatched. Per the germline V gene, CDR1 is SGHTA and CDR2 is FQGNSA. The CDR3 covers 14 residues. The CDR3 protein is CASILTPGGETQYF. CDR3 DNA: TGTGCCAGCATCCTGACTCCGGGAGGAGAGACCCAGTACTTC. Combining the CDR3 with reference TRBV7-2 and TRBJ2-5 gives the whole variable domain GAGVSQSPSNKVTEKGKDVELRCDPISGHTALYWYRQSLGQGLEFLIYFQGNSAPDKSGLPSDRFSAERTGGSVSTLTIQRTQQEDSAVYLCASILTPGGETQYFGPGTRLLVL.